A selection of T cell receptor beta chains follows, all from one sample in a study of cytomegalovirus exposure and HLA in healthy donors. Using immunoSEQ multiplex PCR, the repertoire was profiled, and TCRdb retains in-frame clones only, with some absent. The data show about 200,000 clones, with approximately 86% seen just once and approximately 0.31% held by the top ten. Input material: PBMCs. Every receptor here comes from a woman aged 25-40 years in good health and CMV-seronegative. CDR3s include the opening cysteine and the closing phenylalanine or tryptophan. D genes are given only for firm matches. Clone sizes are given selectively: once, few, many, or a class where the clone is expanded.

v_call: TRBV25-1
j_call: TRBJ2-5
clone_size: NA
d_call: NA
cdr3_aa: CASSGTEAGGTQYF
cdr3_nt: TGTGCCAGCAGTGGGACAGAGGCTGGAGGGACCCAGTACTTC

v_call: TRBV2
j_call: TRBJ2-7
clone_size: NA
d_call: NA
cdr3_aa: CASSERRVYEQYF
cdr3_nt: TGTGCCAGCAGTGAGAGGCGGGTCTACGAGCAGTACTTC

v_call: TRBV7-9
j_call: TRBJ1-4
clone_size: NA
d_call: NA
cdr3_aa: CASSLGFGGREKLFF
cdr3_nt: TGTGCCAGCAGCTTAGGGTTCGGGGGTCGGGAAAAACTGTTTTTT

v_call: TRBV13
j_call: TRBJ2-7
clone_size: NA
d_call: NA
cdr3_aa: CASSFGFYEQYF
cdr3_nt: TGTGCCAGCAGCTTCGGTTTCTACGAGCAGTACTTC

v_call: TRBV28
j_call: TRBJ1-3
clone_size: NA
d_call: NA
cdr3_aa: CASSPPQGSRHTIYF
cdr3_nt: TGTGCCAGCAGTCCACCTCAGGGGAGTCGGCACACCATATATTTT

v_call: TRBV6-1
j_call: TRBJ1-1
clone_size: NA
d_call: TRBD1
cdr3_aa: CASSLQGRPNTEAFF
cdr3_nt: TGTGCCAGCAGTCTACAGGGGCGCCCGAACACTGAAGCTTTCTTT

v_call: TRBV12-5
j_call: TRBJ1-2
clone_size: NA
d_call: TRBD1
cdr3_aa: CASGLTGGLYGYTF
cdr3_nt: TGTGCTAGTGGTTTGACAGGGGGACTCTATGGCTACACCTTC

v_call: TRBV6-1
j_call: TRBJ2-7
clone_size: NA
d_call: NA
cdr3_aa: CASSDYPHHEQYF
cdr3_nt: TGTGCCAGCAGTGACTATCCCCACCACGAGCAGTACTTC

v_call: TRBV5-1
j_call: TRBJ2-5
clone_size: NA
d_call: NA
cdr3_aa: CASSLFGDTRQETQYF
cdr3_nt: TGCGCCAGCAGCTTGTTTGGGGACACTCGCCAAGAGACCCAGTACTTC

v_call: TRBV28
j_call: TRBJ2-5
clone_size: NA
d_call: TRBD2
cdr3_aa: CASSRHSGRETQYF
cdr3_nt: TGTGCCAGCAGTCGACATAGCGGGAGAGAGACCCAGTACTTC

v_call: TRBV7-9
j_call: TRBJ2-5
clone_size: few
d_call: NA
cdr3_aa: CASSLGGEKETQYF
cdr3_nt: TGTGCCAGCAGCCTAGGGGGGGAAAAAGAGACCCAGTACTTC

v_call: TRBV28
j_call: TRBJ2-7
clone_size: NA
d_call: NA
cdr3_aa: CASSLYSAGNYEQYF
cdr3_nt: TGTGCCAGCAGTTTATATTCTGCAGGGAACTACGAGCAGTACTTC

v_call: TRBV6-6
j_call: TRBJ2-5
clone_size: NA
d_call: NA
cdr3_aa: CASKGPRETQYF
cdr3_nt: TGTGCCTCCAAGGGGCCACGGGAGACCCAGTACTTC

v_call: TRBV29-1
j_call: TRBJ2-7
clone_size: NA
d_call: NA
cdr3_aa: CSVRRTPGGEQYF
cdr3_nt: TGCAGCGTACGTCGCACGCCTGGCGGGGAGCAGTACTTC

v_call: TRBV5-5
j_call: TRBJ2-7
clone_size: once
d_call: NA
cdr3_aa: CASSLANGLVNEQYF
cdr3_nt: TGTGCCAGCAGCTTGGCCAACGGACTCGTGAACGAGCAGTACTTC

v_call: TRBV27
j_call: TRBJ2-1
clone_size: NA
d_call: NA
cdr3_aa: CASSLSPPGSYNEQFF
cdr3_nt: TGTGCCAGCAGTTTATCCCCTCCCGGCTCCTACAATGAGCAGTTCTTC

v_call: TRBV18
j_call: TRBJ2-7
clone_size: NA
d_call: NA
cdr3_aa: CASSPPSGSYEQYF
cdr3_nt: TGTGCCAGCTCACCACCGTCAGGCTCCTACGAGCAGTACTTC

v_call: TRBV7-3
j_call: TRBJ2-1
clone_size: NA
d_call: NA
cdr3_aa: CASSLGGTSYNEQFF
cdr3_nt: TGTGCCAGCAGCTTAGGGGGGACCTCCTACAATGAGCAGTTCTTC

v_call: TRBV28
j_call: TRBJ2-1
clone_size: NA
d_call: NA
cdr3_aa: CASSLRRQEIIEQFF
cdr3_nt: TGTGCCAGCAGTTTGAGGAGACAGGAGATTATTGAGCAGTTCTTC

v_call: TRBV25-1
j_call: TRBJ2-2
clone_size: few
d_call: NA
cdr3_aa: CASSGIAAAGELFF
cdr3_nt: TGTGCCAGCAGTGGAATTGCGGCCGCCGGGGAGCTGTTTTTT

v_call: TRBV5-1
j_call: TRBJ2-2
clone_size: NA
d_call: NA
cdr3_aa: CASSITYTGELFF
cdr3_nt: TGCGCCAGCAGCATCACATACACCGGGGAGCTGTTTTTT

v_call: TRBV15
j_call: TRBJ2-7
clone_size: NA
d_call: TRBD1
cdr3_aa: CATSSSWTGIEQYF
cdr3_nt: TGTGCCACCAGCAGCTCCTGGACAGGGATCGAGCAGTACTTC